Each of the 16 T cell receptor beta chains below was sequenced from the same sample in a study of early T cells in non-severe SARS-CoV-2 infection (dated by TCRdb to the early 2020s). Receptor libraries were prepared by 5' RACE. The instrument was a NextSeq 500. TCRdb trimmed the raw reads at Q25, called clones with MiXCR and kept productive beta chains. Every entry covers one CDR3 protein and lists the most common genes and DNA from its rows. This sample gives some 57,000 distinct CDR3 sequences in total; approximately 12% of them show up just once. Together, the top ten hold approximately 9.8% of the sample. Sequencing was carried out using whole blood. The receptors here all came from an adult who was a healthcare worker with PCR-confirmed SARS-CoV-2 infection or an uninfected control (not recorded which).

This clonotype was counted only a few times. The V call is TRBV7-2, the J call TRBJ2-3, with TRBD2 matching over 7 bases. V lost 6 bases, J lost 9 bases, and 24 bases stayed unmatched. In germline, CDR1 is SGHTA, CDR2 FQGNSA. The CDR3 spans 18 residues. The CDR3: CASSPYLRGAGLQETQYF. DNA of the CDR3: TGTGCCAGCAGTCCATACCTAAGAGGAGCGGGGCTGCAGGAAACGCAGTATTTT. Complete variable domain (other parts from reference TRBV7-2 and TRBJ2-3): GAGVSQSPSNKVTEKGKDVELRCDPISGHTALYWYRQSLGQGLEFLIYFQGNSAPDKSGLPSDRFSAERTGGSVSTLTIQRTQQEDSAVYLCASSPYLRGAGLQETQYFGPGTRLTVL.

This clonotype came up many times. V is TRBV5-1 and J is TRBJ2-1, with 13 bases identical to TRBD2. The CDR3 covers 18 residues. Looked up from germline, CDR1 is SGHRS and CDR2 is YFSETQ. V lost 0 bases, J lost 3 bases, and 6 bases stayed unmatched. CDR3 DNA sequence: TGCGCCAGCAGCTTGGGACTAGCGGGGGGCCGGAACTACAATGAGCAGTTCTTC. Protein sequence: CASSLGLAGGRNYNEQFF.

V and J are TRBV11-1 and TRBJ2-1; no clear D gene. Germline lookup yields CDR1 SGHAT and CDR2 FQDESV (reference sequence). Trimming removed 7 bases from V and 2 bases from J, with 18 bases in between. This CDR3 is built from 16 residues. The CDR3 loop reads CASTPSRTRAYNEQFF. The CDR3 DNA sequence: TGTGCCAGCACCCCTTCTCGGACCCGAGCCTACAATGAGCAGTTCTTC.

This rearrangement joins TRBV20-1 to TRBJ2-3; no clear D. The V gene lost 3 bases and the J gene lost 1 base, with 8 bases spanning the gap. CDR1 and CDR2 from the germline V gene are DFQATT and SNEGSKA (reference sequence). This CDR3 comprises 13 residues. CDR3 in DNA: TGCAGTGCTAGTTTCCTACGCACAGATACGCAGTATTTT. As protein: CSASFLRTDTQYF.

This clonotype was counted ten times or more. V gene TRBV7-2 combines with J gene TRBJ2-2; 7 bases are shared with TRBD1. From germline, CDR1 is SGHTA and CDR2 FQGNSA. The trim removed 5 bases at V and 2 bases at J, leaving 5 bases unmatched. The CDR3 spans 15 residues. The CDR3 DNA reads TGTGCCAGCAGCCCCGGGACAGCCAACACCGGGGAGCTGTTTTTT. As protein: CASSPGTANTGELFF.

The CDR3 region is CASSLEGRGYNEQFF. Here the CDR3 DNA reads TGTGCCAGCAGCTTGGAAGGGAGGGGCTACAATGAGCAGTTCTTC. V is TRBV5-6 and J is TRBJ2-1, with TRBD2 matching over 7 bases. The germline V gene encodes CDR1 SGHDT and CDR2 YYEEEE. CDR3 length: 15 amino acids. J lost 3 bases, V lost 0 bases, and 3 bases had no gene match.

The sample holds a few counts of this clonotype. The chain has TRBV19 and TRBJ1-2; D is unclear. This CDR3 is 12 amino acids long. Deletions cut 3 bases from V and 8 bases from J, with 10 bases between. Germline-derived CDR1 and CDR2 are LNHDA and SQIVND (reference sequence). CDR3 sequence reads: CASSIRTYGYTF. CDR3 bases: TGTGCCAGTAGTATTCGTACTTACGGCTACACCTTC.

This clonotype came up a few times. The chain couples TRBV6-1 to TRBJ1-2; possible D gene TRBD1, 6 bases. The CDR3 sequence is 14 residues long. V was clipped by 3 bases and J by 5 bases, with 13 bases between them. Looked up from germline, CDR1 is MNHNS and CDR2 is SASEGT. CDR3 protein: CASSDGQWKYGYTF. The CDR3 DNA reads TGTGCCAGCAGTGACGGACAGTGGAAATATGGCTACACCTTC.

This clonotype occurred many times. This chain's CDR3 is CSARVASGSTDTQYF. The DNA of the CDR3 is TGCAGTGCTAGAGTGGCTAGCGGGAGCACAGATACGCAGTATTTT. V and J are TRBV20-1 and TRBJ2-3; TRBD2 aligns across 8 bases. Germline values: CDR1 DFQATT, CDR2 SNEGSKA (reference sequence). The CDR3 has 15 residues. Germline trimming cut 1 base from V and 0 bases from J; bases unmatched to any gene: 3.

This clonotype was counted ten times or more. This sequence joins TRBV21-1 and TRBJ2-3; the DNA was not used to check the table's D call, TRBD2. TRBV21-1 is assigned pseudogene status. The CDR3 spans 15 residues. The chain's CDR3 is CARAYVAENTDTQYF. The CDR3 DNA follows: TGTGCCAGGGCCTATGTAGCGGAGAACACAGATACGCAGTATTTT.

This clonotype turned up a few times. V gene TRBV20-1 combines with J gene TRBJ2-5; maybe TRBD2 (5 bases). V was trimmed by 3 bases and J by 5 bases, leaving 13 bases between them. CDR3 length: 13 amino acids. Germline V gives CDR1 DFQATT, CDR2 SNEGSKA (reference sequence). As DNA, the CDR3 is TGCAGTGCTAGTCCGGCCCCGGGGGAGACCCAGTACTTC. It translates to CSASPAPGETQYF.

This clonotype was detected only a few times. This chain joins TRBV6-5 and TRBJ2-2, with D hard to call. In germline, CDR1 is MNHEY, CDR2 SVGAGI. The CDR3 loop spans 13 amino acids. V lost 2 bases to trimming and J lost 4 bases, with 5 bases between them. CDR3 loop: CASSYVSTGELFF. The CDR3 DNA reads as TGTGCCAGCAGTTACGTCAGCACCGGGGAGCTGTTTTTT.

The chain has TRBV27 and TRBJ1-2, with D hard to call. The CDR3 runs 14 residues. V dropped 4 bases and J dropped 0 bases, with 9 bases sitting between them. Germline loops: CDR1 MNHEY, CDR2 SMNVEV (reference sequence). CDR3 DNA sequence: TGTGCCAGCAGTTCGGATGGGGCTAACTATGGCTACACCTTC. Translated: CASSSDGANYGYTF.

The CDR3 DNA follows: TGTGCCAGCAGCTTAGGGCTAGCGGGAATAAGGGAGCAGTACTTC. Its translation is CASSLGLAGIREQYF. The V and J genes are TRBV7-3 and TRBJ2-7; 9 positions agree with TRBD2. The CDR3 runs to 15 residues. V lost 2 bases to trimming and J lost 7 bases; unmatched junction nucleotides: 9. The V gene's germline CDR1 is SGHTA and CDR2 FQGTGA.

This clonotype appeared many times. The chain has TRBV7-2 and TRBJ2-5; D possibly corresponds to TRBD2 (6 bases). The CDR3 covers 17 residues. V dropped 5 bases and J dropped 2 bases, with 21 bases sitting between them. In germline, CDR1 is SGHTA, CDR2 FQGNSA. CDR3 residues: CASSPALHSGSQETQYF. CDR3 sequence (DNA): TGTGCCAGCAGCCCTGCCTTACATAGCGGTTCTCAAGAGACCCAGTACTTC.

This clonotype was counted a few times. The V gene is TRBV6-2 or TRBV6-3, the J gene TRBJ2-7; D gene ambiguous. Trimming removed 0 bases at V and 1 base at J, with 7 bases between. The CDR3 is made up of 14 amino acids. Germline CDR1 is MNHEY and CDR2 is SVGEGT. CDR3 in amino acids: CASSYSIGSYEQYF. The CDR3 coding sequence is TGTGCCAGCAGTTACTCGATAGGTTCCTACGAGCAGTACTTC.